The rows below give T cell receptor beta chains drawn from one sample of a study of T cell responses to AZD1222 COVID-19 vaccine. Only in-frame clones appear in the TCRdb table, and some are missing; sequencing was by immunoSEQ multiplex PCR. The table lists under 8,500 clones, approximately 87% of them singletons. The input for sequencing was peripheral blood, taken 28 days after the second AZD1222 dose. The receptors derive from an adult who received the AZD1222 COVID-19 vaccine. Both conserved end residues are part of each CDR3. The order of the fields is CDR3 protein, V gene.

CASSIQLSHEQYF TRBV7-8
CASSEGQTPFSF TRBV7-9
CASSLVVQGNQPQHF TRBV28
CASSQWDRGMVEQFF TRBV7-9
CASSSLRDYPREQYF TRBV28
CASSAGQTFTDTQYF TRBV6-6
CACPARERSYEQYF TRBV30
CASSPRTGGDETQYF TRBV7-9
CASRMEGGLKNIQYF TRBV19
CASSQEDSSGNTIYF TRBV4-1
CASSMDRNQPQHF TRBV27
CASSTGQGSQLYGYTF TRBV19
CASERNTIYF TRBV19
CASSLAGRGNEKLFF TRBV5-4
CASGDSQGPFSNQPQHF TRBV27
CASSLEGVQFF TRBV5-4
CASSGHRSGTYNSPLHF TRBV6-1
CASSYRRGTATEAFF TRBV6-5
CASCPVGQGYSPLHF TRBV27
CATSDLGGTEAFF TRBV24-1
CASSSEGRGRMNTEAFF TRBV4-1
CASSTKPVAVYEQYF TRBV7-8
CASSAIKQEEAFF TRBV18
CATSDPGTGTYEQYF TRBV24-1
CASSQDLVSGRASGYTF TRBV3-1/TRBV3-2
CASSLDSGEQYF TRBV18
CASSAQGRDSPLHF TRBV2
CASSLGVGAGSVYGYTF TRBV5-4
CASRTTGDGYTF TRBV2
CARQGHQETQYF TRBV19
CAWNAATTGELFF TRBV30
CASSTHRGTEAFF TRBV7-2
CASSQGNRGRTDTQYF TRBV4-3
CASSKGVETQYF TRBV7-9
CASSLNPGRGSYNEQFF TRBV7-9
CASSLGTDDQPQHF TRBV7-8
CASSLGTGLQETQYF TRBV11-2
CASSPGLIFSQPQHF TRBV6-5
CASSRQGSRPETQYF TRBV18
CASSLATGKSRGYTF TRBV7-2
CASSDVAGVYEQYF TRBV5-6
CASSFDRVGYTF TRBV5-4
CASSEWGQNLYEQYF TRBV6-1
CASSIIGATNEKLFF TRBV19
CASSPTPGAASYNEQFF TRBV7-2
CASSVEAAGGKLFF TRBV9
CASSAAGGLGAFF TRBV9
CASSLMTGSSYNEQFF TRBV7-3
CASSLQSSLLGSPLHF TRBV4-1
CASSKGKAGRARPNQPQHF TRBV21-1
CASSLAGAGAGREQYF TRBV7-9
CASSYQGVGAFF TRBV7-2